These T cell receptor beta chains were read from a single sample in a study of spatial heterogeneity in lung cancer. TCRdb processed the 5' RACE reads anew with MiXCR; each CDR3 protein has one entry. The sample includes tens of thousands of distinct CDR3 sequences, roughly 7.5% of them seen just once. Specimen: PBMCs, collected at surgery. The source is a female donor with early-stage non-small cell lung cancer. Each CDR3 is given with its conserved first and last residue. The D gene is left open where the match is weak. The listing skips clone size in some rows; elsewhere it reads once, few, many or a size class.

TRBV5-1	TRBJ2-1	many	TRBD2	CASSLRTSDLNEQFF	TGCGCCAGCAGCTTGCGGACTAGCGACTTGAATGAGCAGTTCTTC
TRBV14	TRBJ2-7	.	TRBD2	CASSGVGGIYEQYF	TGTGCCAGCAGCGGAGTCGGGGGGATCTACGAGCAGTACTTC
TRBV7-2	TRBJ2-5	many	.	CASSPYVQIETQYF	TGTGCCAGCAGCCCATACGTACAGATAGAGACCCAGTACTTC
TRBV20-1	TRBJ1-1	few	.	CSARGIQINTEAFF	TGCAGTGCTAGAGGAATACAGATTAACACTGAAGCTTTCTTT
TRBV6-2/TRBV6-3	TRBJ1-2	many	TRBD1	CASSRGQANYGYTF	TGTGCCAGCAGCCGGGGACAGGCGAACTATGGCTACACCTTC
TRBV29-1	TRBJ1-2	many	.	CSALRGLGDYGYTF	TGCAGCGCGTTGAGAGGGCTGGGGGACTATGGCTACACCTTC
TRBV3-1	TRBJ2-2	many	.	CASSQLLASGELFF	TGTGCCAGCAGCCAACTTTTAGCGTCCGGGGAGCTGTTTTTT
TRBV6-2/TRBV6-3	TRBJ2-1	many	.	CASLSSGRPHYNEQFF	TGTGCCAGCCTCAGCTCGGGGCGGCCCCACTACAATGAGCAGTTCTTC
TRBV29-1	TRBJ2-7	many	TRBD1	CSGGTGGEKYF	TGCAGCGGGGGGACAGGGGGCGAGAAGTACTTC
TRBV20-1	TRBJ1-5	many	.	CSARARQPLRPQHF	TGCAGTGCTAGGGCCAGACAGCCCCTTCGGCCCCAGCATTTT
TRBV4-1	TRBJ1-6	many	TRBD1	CASSQDRGGTGGEPLHF	TGCGCCAGCAGCCAAGATCGGGGCGGGACAGGGGGTGAACCCCTCCACTTT
TRBV7-8	TRBJ2-3	many	.	CASSLSGPDTDTQYF	TGTGCCAGCAGCTTATCAGGCCCCGACACAGATACGCAGTATTTT
TRBV7-2	TRBJ1-6	many	TRBD1	CASSTQTGVESPLHF	TGTGCCAGCAGCACCCAGACAGGGGTAGAGTCACCCCTCCACTTT
TRBV7-3	TRBJ2-3	many	.	CASSSGLGTDTQYF	TGTGCCAGCAGCTCGGGACTCGGCACAGATACGCAGTATTTT
TRBV3-1	TRBJ2-3	many	TRBD2	CATKGGGADTQYF	TGTGCCACCAAGGGCGGGGGGGCAGATACGCAGTATTTT
TRBV7-6	TRBJ2-2	few	.	CASSLAGPGELFF	TGTGCCAGCAGCTTAGCGGGGCCCGGGGAGCTGTTTTTT
TRBV15	TRBJ2-6	many	.	CATSRDPRASGANVLTF	TGTGCCACCAGCAGGGACCCCCGGGCCTCTGGGGCCAACGTCCTGACTTTC
TRBV12-3/TRBV12-4	TRBJ2-3	many	.	CASSFGGGPDTQYF	TGTGCCAGCAGTTTCGGAGGGGGTCCAGATACGCAGTATTTT
TRBV4-2	TRBJ2-6	many	TRBD1	CASSQEEMADRLSGANVLTF	TGTGCCAGCAGCCAAGAGGAAATGGCGGACAGGCTCTCTGGGGCCAACGTCCTGACTTTC
TRBV7-2	TRBJ2-1	many	.	CASSSSVVPGDEQFF	TGTGCCAGCAGCTCCTCGGTGGTTCCCGGAGATGAGCAGTTCTTC
TRBV2	TRBJ2-1	.	TRBD2	CASSDGISGGQQFF	TGTGCCAGCAGTGACGGTATTAGCGGGGGGCAGCAGTTCTTC
TRBV7-2	TRBJ2-1	.	TRBD2	CASSLVSGGYNEQFF	TGTGCCAGCAGCTTAGTTAGCGGGGGTTACAATGAGCAGTTCTTC
TRBV20-1	TRBJ1-6	many	.	CSATRPGNSPLHF	TGCAGTGCTACAAGGCCGGGGAACTCACCCCTCCACTTT
TRBV5-4	TRBJ2-4	many	.	CASSSFEKNIQYF	TGTGCCAGCAGTTCCTTCGAGAAAAACATTCAGTACTTC
TRBV2	TRBJ2-1	many	TRBD2	CASSRASGGLYNEQFF	TGTGCCAGCAGCCGGGCTAGCGGGGGTCTCTACAATGAGCAGTTCTTC
TRBV19	TRBJ2-3	many	.	CASSPGPTTDTQYF	TGTGCCAGTAGCCCGGGACCGACCACAGATACGCAGTATTTT
TRBV10-2	TRBJ2-1	many	.	CAGGSGASYNEQFF	TGCGCCGGCGGCTCAGGGGCTAGCTACAATGAGCAGTTCTTC
TRBV28	TRBJ1-4	few	TRBD1	CASSLAGGVEKLFF	TGTGCCAGCAGTTTGGCAGGGGGCGTGGAAAAACTGTTTTTT
TRBV9	TRBJ1-1	.	.	CASSAGGYTEAFF	TGTGCCAGCAGCGCCGGCGGTTACACTGAAGCTTTCTTT
TRBV2	TRBJ2-3	many	.	CAAPKLGEARFFTDTQYF	TGTGCCGCCCCTAAGCTCGGGGAGGCCAGGTTTTTCACAGATACGCAGTATTTT
TRBV5-1	TRBJ1-6	few	TRBD1	CASSFGQANSPLHF	TGCGCCAGCAGCTTCGGACAGGCCAATTCACCCCTCCACTTT
TRBV6-5	TRBJ2-3	few	.	CASRTTSDTQYF	TGTGCCAGCAGGACAACCTCAGATACGCAGTATTTT
TRBV3-1	TRBJ1-1	.	TRBD1	CASSQVQGAEAFF	TGTGCCAGCAGCCAAGTGCAGGGGGCTGAAGCTTTCTTT
TRBV6-6	TRBJ2-1	.	TRBD2	CASSYVGRDNEQFF	TGTGCCAGCAGTTACGTCGGGAGGGACAATGAGCAGTTCTTC
TRBV20-1	TRBJ2-1	.	TRBD2	CSAERGANNEQFF	TGCAGTGCCGAGCGGGGGGCCAACAATGAGCAGTTCTTC
TRBV7-2	TRBJ2-2	.	.	CASSLRVPGELFF	TGTGCCAGCAGCCTGAGGGTTCCCGGGGAGCTGTTTTTT
TRBV11-2	TRBJ2-7	many	.	CASTLGSLQHEQYF	TGTGCCAGCACCCTGGGGTCACTCCAACACGAGCAGTACTTC
TRBV20-1	TRBJ2-7	.	TRBD2	CSARRPLAGDDEQYF	TGCAGTGCTAGACGGCCCCTAGCGGGGGATGACGAGCAGTACTTC
TRBV9	TRBJ2-3	few	.	CASSPLAGGDTQYF	TGTGCCAGCAGCCCCCTAGCAGGAGGAGATACGCAGTATTTT
TRBV5-1	TRBJ1-1	.	.	CASSFSPGGRNTEAFF	TGCGCCAGCAGCTTTAGTCCAGGAGGACGGAACACTGAAGCTTTCTTT
TRBV28	TRBJ1-2	many	.	CASSLPGANYGYTF	TGTGCCAGCAGCCTACCGGGAGCTAACTATGGCTACACCTTC